The T cell receptor beta chain described here comes from a study of neurological immune-mediated disorders (dated by TCRdb to 2018 to 2020). Concerning the study at large: Of the approximately 34 multiple sclerosis patients, 31 had relapsing-remitting MS and 3 had secondary progressive MS. Peripheral blood TCR-beta repertoires from patients with HTLV-I-associated myelopathy (HAM/TSP), patients with multiple sclerosis, and healthy controls were compared in the study using UMI-based sequencing. The 106 TCR-beta libraries covered PBMC samples along with longitudinal samples, technical triplicates, and paired sorted CD4+ and CD8+ T-cell subsets. The cohort included approximately 68 subjects: roughly 15 with HAM/TSP, about 34 with multiple sclerosis, and approximately 20 healthy controls.

Via the germline V gene (reference sequence), CDR1 is DFQATT and CDR2 SNEGSKA. The CDR3 spans 11 residues, from the cysteine through the phenylalanine. Just CDR3 DNA is preserved here, 33 bases in frame from base 1. Relative to germline, V is 7 bases shorter and J is 7 bases shorter, with 11 bases between their ends. Unsorted PBMC libraries were generated from 2 million PBMCs stored in RNAlater at -80 °C until RNA extraction. The multiple sclerosis patients were enrolled in a US clinical protocol that used magnetic resonance imaging to evaluate disease progression. Peripheral blood was subjected to Ficoll-Hypaque density gradient centrifugation to isolate PBMCs, which were then cryopreserved in liquid nitrogen. cDNA synthesis used template-switch 5'RACE with a primer carrying a 10-nucleotide random unique molecular identifier tagging each TCR transcript. Every sequencing run covered 15-18 subjects and yielded more than 180 million TCR-beta sequences. Total RNA was extracted with the RNeasy kit. TCR-beta VDJ regions were amplified with primers for the TCR constant region and the 5'RACE anchor, using the KAPA Real-time Library Amplification kit. Sample indexes and Illumina adaptors were added in a first PCR, and a second PCR then increased library yield. The roughly 650 bp TCR product was size-selected on a 2% E-gel SizeSelection system after Ampure bead purification. Library quality was checked on a Bioanalyzer, concentration was measured with Qubit, and libraries were quantified with the Kapa Library Quantification kit before pooling. An Illumina HiSeq 2500 sequenced the libraries paired-end 2 x 150 bp. To increase sequence diversity, about 25-30% phiX was spiked into each library pool. The study's own analysis went as follows. Quality-filtered reads were processed with the UMI-based MiGEC pipeline, and over 85% of raw TCR sequences were removed by the MiGEC pipeline during error correction. IMGT germline references were used for aligning VDJ genes, and each clonotype was defined as a unique CDR3 amino acid sequence together with its V-J genes. VDJtools evaluated clonal expansion, Shannon diversity and CDR3 relatedness (CalcPairwiseDistances, ClusterSamples); CLCbio workbench built phylogenetic trees. A clone was classed as expanded if it had 8 or more unique UMIs, a cutoff based on coefficient-of-variation modelling across technical triplicates. TCRdb cleaned the public reads at Q25 with fastp, built clones with MiXCR and kept in-frame beta chains. Entries that share a CDR3 protein sequence are merged under the most common genes and DNA. These V and J calls derive from TCRdb rather than the authors' analysis. The sample records some 57,000 distinct CDR3 sequences, less than 6% of which are singletons. The leading ten clones occupy roughly 3.2% of the sample.

Broader findings and caveats from the paper: No identical CDR3 amino acid sequences were shared among expanded clones across subjects, suggesting private TCR-beta repertoires in all groups. The MS cluster was not associated with any clinical or MRI features, and the authors stated that larger cohorts are needed. In phylogenetic analysis, the repertoires of 18 of 34 MS patients grouped into a cluster of related CDR3 sequences, which suggests a possible signature at the repertoire level. TCR clonal expansion was greatest in HAM/TSP patients and smallest in MS patients, who ranked below even healthy controls.

Many counts were recorded for this clonotype. This receptor's antigen is unknown. No base qualities exist here, and no much larger clone lies one base off it. The origin of this receptor is a woman aged 50 to 60 with multiple sclerosis. The rearrangement combines TRBV20-1 with TRBJ2-1; TRBD2 is possibly the D segment (6 matching bases). What was sequenced was PBMCs. CDR3 reads: CSGRTTNEQFF. The DNA reads TGCAGTGGACGGACTACAAATGAGCAGTTCTTC.